A single TCR beta chain is shown here with its context. The data derive from a study of blood T cell repertoires in COVID-19. Study-level information: Samples taken during acute and convalescent COVID-19 were collected in the United States, Italy and Spain.

Per the study methods: The authors estimated nucleated cell counts from reference gene primer amplification. Sequencing was performed with immunoSEQ multiplex PCR; in TCRdb, only in-frame clones are kept and a portion is missing. Clonal size and the V and J genes are those of that table, whereas D and trimming came from the DNA. Among some 180,000 clones listed, 85% were seen once. This TCR came from a woman older than 75 with COVID-19, enrolled during active disease. The sample taken for sequencing was peripheral blood.

The CDR3 spells CASSPQQDLTGEAFF. CDR3 nucleotides: TGTGCCAGCAGCCCTCAACAGGATCTGACTGGTGAAGCTTTCTTT. V and J are TRBV7-8 and TRBJ1-1; D possibly corresponds to TRBD1 (5 bases). Per the germline V gene, CDR1 is SGHVS and CDR2 is FQNEAQ. This CDR3 spans 15 amino acids. Trimming removed 5 bases from V and 7 bases from J, with 20 bases in between. The variable domain in full, completed from reference TRBV7-8 and TRBJ1-1, reads GAGVSQSPRYKVAKRGQDVALRCDPISGHVSLFWYQQALGQGPEFLTYFQNEAQLDKSGLPSDRFFAERPEGSVSTLKIQRTQQEDSAVYLCASSPQQDLTGEAFFGQGTRLTVV.